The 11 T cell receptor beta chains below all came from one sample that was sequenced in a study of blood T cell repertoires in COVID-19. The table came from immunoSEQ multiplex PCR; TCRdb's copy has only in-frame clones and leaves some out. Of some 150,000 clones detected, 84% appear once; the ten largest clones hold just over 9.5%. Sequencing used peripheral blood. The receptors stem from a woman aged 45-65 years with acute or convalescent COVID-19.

CDR3 in DNA: TGTGCCAGCAGCGTAGCTCACAGCTCTGGAAACACCATATATTTT. Its translation is CASSVAHSSGNTIYF. The V call is TRBV9, the J call TRBJ1-3; the D is unclear. This CDR3 region has 15 residues. Per the germline V gene, CDR1 is SGDLS and CDR2 is YYNGEE. Trimming took off 0 bases at V and 0 bases at J, with 7 bases between the two ends.

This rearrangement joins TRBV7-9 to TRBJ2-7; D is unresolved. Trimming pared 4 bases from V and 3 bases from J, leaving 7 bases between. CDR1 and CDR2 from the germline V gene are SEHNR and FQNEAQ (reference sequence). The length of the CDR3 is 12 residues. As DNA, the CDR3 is TGTGCCAGCAGCTCCTACCTCTACGAGCAGTACTTC. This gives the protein CASSSYLYEQYF.

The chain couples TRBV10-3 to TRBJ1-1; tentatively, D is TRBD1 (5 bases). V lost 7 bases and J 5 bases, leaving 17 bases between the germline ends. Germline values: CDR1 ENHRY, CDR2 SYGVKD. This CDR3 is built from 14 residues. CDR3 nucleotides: TGTGCCATCAAGCGATCGGGGGAAAAGACTGAAGCTTTCTTT. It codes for CAIKRSGEKTEAFF.

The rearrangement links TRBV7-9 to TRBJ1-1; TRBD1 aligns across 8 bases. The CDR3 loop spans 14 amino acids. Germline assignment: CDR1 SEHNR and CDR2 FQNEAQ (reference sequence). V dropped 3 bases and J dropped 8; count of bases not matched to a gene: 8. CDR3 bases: TGTGCCAGCAGCTTGGGACAGGCGGGAACCGAAGCTTTCTTT. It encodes CASSLGQAGTEAFF.

The CDR3 reads CASSIDRGEAFF. In DNA, the CDR3 is TGCGCCAGCAGCATCGACAGGGGTGAAGCTTTCTTT. The chain carries TRBV4-3 and TRBJ1-1, with TRBD1 matching over 8 bases. J lost 7 bases, V lost 5 bases, and 3 bases had no gene match. CDR1 and CDR2 (germline): LGHNA, YSLEER. This CDR3 is built from 12 residues.

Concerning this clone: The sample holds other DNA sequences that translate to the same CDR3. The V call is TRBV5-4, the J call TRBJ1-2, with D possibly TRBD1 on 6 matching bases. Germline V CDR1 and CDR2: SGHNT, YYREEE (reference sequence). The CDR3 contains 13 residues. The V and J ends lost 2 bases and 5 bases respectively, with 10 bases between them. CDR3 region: CASSLQGPYGYTF. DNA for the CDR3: TGTGCCAGCAGCTTACAGGGTCCTTATGGCTACACCTTC.

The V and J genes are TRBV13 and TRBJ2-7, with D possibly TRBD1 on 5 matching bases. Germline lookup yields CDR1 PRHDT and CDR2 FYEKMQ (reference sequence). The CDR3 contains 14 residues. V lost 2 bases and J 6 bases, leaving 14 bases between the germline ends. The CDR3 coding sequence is TGTGCCAGCAGCTTACGAGGCAGGGCAAGCGAGCAGTACTTC. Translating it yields CASSLRGRASEQYF.

The chain's CDR3 is CAISGDREGNQPQHF. The CDR3 nucleotides read TGTGCCATCAGTGGGGATCGGGAAGGGAATCAGCCCCAGCATTTT. The genes are TRBV10-3 and TRBJ1-5; D not certain. The CDR3 has 15 amino acids. Looked up from germline, CDR1 is ENHRY and CDR2 is SYGVKD. V was clipped by 4 bases and J by 4 bases, with 14 bases between them.

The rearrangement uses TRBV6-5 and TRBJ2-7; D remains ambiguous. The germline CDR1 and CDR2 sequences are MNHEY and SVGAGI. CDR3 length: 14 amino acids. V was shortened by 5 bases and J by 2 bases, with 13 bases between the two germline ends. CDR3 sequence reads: CASSPPTRAYEQYF. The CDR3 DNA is TGTGCCAGCAGTCCCCCGACAAGAGCCTACGAGCAGTACTTC.

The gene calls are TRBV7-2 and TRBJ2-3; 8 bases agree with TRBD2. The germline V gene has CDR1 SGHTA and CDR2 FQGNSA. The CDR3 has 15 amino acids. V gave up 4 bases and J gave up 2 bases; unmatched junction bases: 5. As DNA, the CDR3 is TGTGCCAGCAGCTCCCAGCGGGGGAACACAGATACGCAGTATTTT. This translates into CASSSQRGNTDTQYF.

The DNA for the CDR3 is TGTGCCAGCAGTGAAGGGAGACAGGGGCTGCGGGAGACCCAGTACTTC. As protein: CASSEGRQGLRETQYF. This rearrangement joins TRBV25-1 to TRBJ2-5, with 8 positions matching TRBD1. The V gene end was trimmed by 2 bases and the J gene end by 5 bases; junction bases not matched to a gene: 10. Germline V gives CDR1 MGHDK, CDR2 SYGVNS. The CDR3 is 16 amino acids.